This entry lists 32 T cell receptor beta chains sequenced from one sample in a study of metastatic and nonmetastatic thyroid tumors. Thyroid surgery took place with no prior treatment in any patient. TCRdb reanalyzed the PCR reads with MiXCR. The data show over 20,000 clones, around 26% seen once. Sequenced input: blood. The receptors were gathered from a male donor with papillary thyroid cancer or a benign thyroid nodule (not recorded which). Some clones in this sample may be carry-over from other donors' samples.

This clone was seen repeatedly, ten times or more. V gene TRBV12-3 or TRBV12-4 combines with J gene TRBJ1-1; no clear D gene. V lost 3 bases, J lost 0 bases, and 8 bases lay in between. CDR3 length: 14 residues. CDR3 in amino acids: CASSFAKMNTEAFF. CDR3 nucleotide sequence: TGTGCCAGCAGTTTTGCGAAAATGAACACTGAAGCTTTCTTT.

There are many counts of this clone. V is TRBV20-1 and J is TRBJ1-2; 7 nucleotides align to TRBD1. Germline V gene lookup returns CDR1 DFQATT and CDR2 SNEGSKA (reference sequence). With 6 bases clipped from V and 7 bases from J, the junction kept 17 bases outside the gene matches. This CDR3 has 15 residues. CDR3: CSALQTDRRLGGYTF. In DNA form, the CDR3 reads TGCAGTGCCCTACAGACGGACAGGCGGCTCGGTGGCTACACCTTC.

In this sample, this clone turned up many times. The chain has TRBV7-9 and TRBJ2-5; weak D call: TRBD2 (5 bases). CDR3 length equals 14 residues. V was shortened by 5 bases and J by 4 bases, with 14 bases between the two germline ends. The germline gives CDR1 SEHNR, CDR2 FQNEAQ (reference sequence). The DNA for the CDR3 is TGTGCCAGCAGCCCCGGGGAGACCCCAGAGACCCAGTACTTC. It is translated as CASSPGETPETQYF.

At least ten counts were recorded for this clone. CDR3 DNA: TGCAGTGCTAGGGGACTCATGGGGGTAAACACTGAAGCTTTCTTT. Its protein product is CSARGLMGVNTEAFF. The V call is TRBV20-1, the J call TRBJ1-1, with D tentatively TRBD1 (5 bases). The CDR3 runs 15 residues. CDR1 and CDR2 (germline): DFQATT, SNEGSKA (reference sequence). Deletions cut 3 bases from V and 2 bases from J, with 16 bases between.

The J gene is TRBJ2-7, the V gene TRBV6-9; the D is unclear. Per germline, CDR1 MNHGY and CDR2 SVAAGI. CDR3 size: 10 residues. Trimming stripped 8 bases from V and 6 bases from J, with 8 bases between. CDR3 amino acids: CASRYCEQYF. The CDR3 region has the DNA TGTGCCAGCCGATATTGCGAGCAGTACTTC.

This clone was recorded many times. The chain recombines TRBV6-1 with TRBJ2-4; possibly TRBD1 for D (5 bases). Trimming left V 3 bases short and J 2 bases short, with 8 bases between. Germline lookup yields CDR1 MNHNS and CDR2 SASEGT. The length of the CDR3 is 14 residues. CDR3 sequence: CASSDTGSKNIQYF. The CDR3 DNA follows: TGTGCCAGCAGTGACACAGGTTCCAAAAACATTCAGTACTTC.

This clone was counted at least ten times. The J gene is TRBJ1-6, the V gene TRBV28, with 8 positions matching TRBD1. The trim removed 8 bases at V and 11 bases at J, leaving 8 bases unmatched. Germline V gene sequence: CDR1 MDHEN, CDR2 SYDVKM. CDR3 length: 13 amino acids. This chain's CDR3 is CASGGQVAAPLHF. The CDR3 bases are TGTGCCAGCGGGGGACAGGTAGCGGCACCCCTCCACTTT.

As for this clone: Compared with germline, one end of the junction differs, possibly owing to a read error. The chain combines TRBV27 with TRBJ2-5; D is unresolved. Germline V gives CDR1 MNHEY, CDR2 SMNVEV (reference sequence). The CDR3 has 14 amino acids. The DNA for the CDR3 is TGTGCCAGCAGCCTCCAGACTGTTTATGAGACCCTGTACTTC. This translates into CASSLQTVYETLYF.

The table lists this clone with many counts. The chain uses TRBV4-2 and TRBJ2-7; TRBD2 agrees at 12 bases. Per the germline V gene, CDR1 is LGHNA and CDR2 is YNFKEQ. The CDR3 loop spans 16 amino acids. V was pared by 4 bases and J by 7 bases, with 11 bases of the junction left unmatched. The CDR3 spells CASSPPTSGGPKEQYF. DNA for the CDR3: TGTGCCAGCAGCCCCCCGACTAGCGGGGGACCTAAGGAGCAGTACTTC.

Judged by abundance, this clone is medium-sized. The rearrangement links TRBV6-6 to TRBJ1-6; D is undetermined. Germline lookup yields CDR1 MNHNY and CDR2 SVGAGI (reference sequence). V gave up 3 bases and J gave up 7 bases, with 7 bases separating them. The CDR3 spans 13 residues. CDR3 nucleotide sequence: TGTGCCAGCAGTTATTCGGGGAATTCACCCCTCCACTTT. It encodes CASSYSGNSPLHF.

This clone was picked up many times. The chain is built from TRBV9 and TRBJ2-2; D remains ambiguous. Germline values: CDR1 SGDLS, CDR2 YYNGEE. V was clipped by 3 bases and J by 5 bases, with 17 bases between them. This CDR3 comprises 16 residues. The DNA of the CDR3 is TGTGCCAGCAGCGCCACAGTCGTTTTGGGGACCGGGGAGCTGTTTTTT. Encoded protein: CASSATVVLGTGELFF.

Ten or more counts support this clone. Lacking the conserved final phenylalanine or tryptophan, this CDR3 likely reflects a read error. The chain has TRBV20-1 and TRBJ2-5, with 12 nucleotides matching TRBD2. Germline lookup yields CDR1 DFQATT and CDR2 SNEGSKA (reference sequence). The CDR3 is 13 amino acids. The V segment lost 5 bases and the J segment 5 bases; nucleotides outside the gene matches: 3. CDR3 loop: CSAATSGGETQYL. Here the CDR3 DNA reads TGCAGTGCTGCGACTAGCGGGGGTGAGACCCAGTACCTC.

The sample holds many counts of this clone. The CDR3 region has the DNA TGTGCCAGCAGGGCCTTCGGTGCGGCTGACCATGGCTACACCTTC. This translates into CASRAFGAADHGYTF. V gene TRBV7-9 combines with J gene TRBJ1-2, with D unclear. The CDR3 is 15 amino acids. From germline, CDR1 is SEHNR and CDR2 FQNEAQ (reference sequence). V was trimmed by 6 bases and J by 6 bases, leaving 20 bases between them.

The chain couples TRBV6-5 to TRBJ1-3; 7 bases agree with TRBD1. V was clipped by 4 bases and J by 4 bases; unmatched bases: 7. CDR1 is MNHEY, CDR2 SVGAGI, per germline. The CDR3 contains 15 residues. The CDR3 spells CASSLTGREGNTIYF. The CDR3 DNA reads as TGTGCCAGCAGTTTGACAGGGAGAGAGGGAAACACCATATATTTT.

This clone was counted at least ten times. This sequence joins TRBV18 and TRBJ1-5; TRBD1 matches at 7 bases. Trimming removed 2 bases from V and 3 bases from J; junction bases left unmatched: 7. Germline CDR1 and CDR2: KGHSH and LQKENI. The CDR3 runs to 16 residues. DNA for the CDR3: TGTGCCAGCTCACCAGAAACAGGGGCCTCCAATCAGCCCCAGCATTTT. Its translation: CASSPETGASNQPQHF.

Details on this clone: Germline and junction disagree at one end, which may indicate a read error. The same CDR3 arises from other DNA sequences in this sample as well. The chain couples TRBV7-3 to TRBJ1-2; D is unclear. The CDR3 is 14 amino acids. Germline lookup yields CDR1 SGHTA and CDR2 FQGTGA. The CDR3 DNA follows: TGTGCCAGCAGCTTCAGTCCAGGATCATATGGCTACACCTTT. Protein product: CASSFSPGSYGYTF.

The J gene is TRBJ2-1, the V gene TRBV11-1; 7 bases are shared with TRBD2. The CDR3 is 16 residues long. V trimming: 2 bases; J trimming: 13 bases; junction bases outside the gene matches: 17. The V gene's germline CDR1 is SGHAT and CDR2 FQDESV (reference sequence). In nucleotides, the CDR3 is TGTGCCAGCAGCTTACGGGGACTACACCTATACAATTATCAGTTCTTC. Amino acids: CASSLRGLHLYNYQFF.

The CDR3 region has the DNA TGTGCCAGCAGTCAAAGACAGGGAACAGTCTATGGCTACACCTTC. Protein: CASSQRQGTVYGYTF. This sequence joins TRBV12-3 or TRBV12-4 and TRBJ1-2, with TRBD1 identical over 7 bases. There are 15 residues in the CDR3. After removal of 5 bases from V and 4 bases from J, the junction contained 10 bases not matched to a gene.

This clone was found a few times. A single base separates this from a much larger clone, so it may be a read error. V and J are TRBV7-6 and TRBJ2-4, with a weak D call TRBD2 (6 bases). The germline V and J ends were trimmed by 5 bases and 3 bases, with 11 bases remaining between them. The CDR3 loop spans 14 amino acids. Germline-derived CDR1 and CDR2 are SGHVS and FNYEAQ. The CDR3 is CASSRGFYKNIQYF. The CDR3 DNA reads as TGTGCCAGCAGCCGGGGGTTTTACAAAAACATTCAGTACTTC.

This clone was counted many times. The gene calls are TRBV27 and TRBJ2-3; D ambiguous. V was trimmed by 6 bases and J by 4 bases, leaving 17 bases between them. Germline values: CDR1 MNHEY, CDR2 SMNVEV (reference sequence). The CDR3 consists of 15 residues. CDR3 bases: TGTGCCAGCAGCCCCTCCAATCTGGCGGCAGATACGCAGTATTTT. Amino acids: CASSPSNLAADTQYF.

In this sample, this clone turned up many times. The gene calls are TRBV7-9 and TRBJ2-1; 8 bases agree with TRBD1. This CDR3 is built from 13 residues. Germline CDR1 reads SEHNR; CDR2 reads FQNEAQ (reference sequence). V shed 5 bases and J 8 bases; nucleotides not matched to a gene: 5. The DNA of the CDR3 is TGTGCCAGCAGCGGCGACAGGGGCCATGAGCAGTTCTTC. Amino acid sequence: CASSGDRGHEQFF.

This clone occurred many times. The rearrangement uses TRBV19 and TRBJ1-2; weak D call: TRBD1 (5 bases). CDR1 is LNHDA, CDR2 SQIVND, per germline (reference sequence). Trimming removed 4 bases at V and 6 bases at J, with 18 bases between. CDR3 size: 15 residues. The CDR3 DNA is TGTGCCAGTAGTAACAAGGTCGAGGGGATCGATGGCTACACCTTC. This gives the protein CASSNKVEGIDGYTF.

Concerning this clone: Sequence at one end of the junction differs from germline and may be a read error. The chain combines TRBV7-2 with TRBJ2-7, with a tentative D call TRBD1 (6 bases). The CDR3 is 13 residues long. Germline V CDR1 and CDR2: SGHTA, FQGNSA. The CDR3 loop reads CSSSLALRGEQEF. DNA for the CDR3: TGTTCCAGCAGCTTAGCGCTCAGGGGAGAGCAGGAATTC.

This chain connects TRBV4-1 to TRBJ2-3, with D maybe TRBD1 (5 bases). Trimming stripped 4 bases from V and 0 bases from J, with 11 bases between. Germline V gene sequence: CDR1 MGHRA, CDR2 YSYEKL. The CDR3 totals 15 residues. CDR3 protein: CASSRDSASTDTQYF. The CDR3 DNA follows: TGCGCCAGCAGCCGAGACAGTGCTAGCACAGATACGCAGTATTTT.

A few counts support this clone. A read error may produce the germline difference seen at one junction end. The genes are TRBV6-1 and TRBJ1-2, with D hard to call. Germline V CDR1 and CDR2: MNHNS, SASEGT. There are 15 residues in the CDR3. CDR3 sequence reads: CASSELPTAPNGYTF. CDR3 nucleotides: TGTGCCAGCAGCGAACTTCCCACAGCCCCTAACGGATACACATTC.

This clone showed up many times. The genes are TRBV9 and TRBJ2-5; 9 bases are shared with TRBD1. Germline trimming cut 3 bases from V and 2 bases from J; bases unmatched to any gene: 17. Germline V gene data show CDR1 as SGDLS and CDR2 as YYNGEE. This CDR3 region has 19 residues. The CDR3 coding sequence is TGTGCCAGCAGCGGGAACCGGGACAGGGCCCATCCCGCTCAAGAGACCCAGTACTTC. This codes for CASSGNRDRAHPAQETQYF. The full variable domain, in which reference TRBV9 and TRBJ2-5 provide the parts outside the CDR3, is DSGVTQTPKHLITATGQRVTLRCSPRSGDLSVYWYQQSLDQGLQFLIQYYNGEERAKGNILERFSAQQFPDLHSELNLSSLELGDSALYFCASSGNRDRAHPAQETQYFGPGTRLLVL.

The CDR3 protein is CAISGLAGARTDTQYF. The CDR3 DNA sequence: TGTGCCATCAGTGGACTAGCGGGTGCTAGAACAGATACGCAGTATTTT. The chain is built from TRBV10-3 and TRBJ2-3; TRBD2 matches at 10 bases. The CDR3 totals 16 residues. V gave up 4 bases and J gave up 3 bases; unmatched junction bases: 7. In germline, CDR1 is ENHRY, CDR2 SYGVKD.

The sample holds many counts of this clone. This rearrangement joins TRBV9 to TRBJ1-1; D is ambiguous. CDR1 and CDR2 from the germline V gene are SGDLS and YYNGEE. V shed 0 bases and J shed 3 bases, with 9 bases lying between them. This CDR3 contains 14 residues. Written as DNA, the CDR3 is TGTGCCAGCAGCGTAGACCCGGGCTACACTGAAGCTTTCTTT. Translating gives CASSVDPGYTEAFF. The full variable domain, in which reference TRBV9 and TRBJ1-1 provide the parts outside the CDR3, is DSGVTQTPKHLITATGQRVTLRCSPRSGDLSVYWYQQSLDQGLQFLIQYYNGEERAKGNILERFSAQQFPDLHSELNLSSLELGDSALYFCASSVDPGYTEAFFGQGTRLTVV.

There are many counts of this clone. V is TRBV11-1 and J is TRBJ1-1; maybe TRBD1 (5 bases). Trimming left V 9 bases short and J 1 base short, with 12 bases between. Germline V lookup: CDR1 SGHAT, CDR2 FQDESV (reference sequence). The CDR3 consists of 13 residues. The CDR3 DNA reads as TGTGCCAGTTCGGTGGGGCAGAACACTGAAGCTTTCTTT. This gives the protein CASSVGQNTEAFF.

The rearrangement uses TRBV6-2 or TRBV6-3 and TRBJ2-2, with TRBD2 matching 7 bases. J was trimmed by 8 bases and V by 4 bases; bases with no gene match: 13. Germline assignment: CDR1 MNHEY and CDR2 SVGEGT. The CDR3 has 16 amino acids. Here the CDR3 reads CASSSTRGRAPGELFF. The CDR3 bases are TGTGCCAGCAGTTCCACTAGAGGGAGGGCCCCAGGGGAGCTGTTTTTT.

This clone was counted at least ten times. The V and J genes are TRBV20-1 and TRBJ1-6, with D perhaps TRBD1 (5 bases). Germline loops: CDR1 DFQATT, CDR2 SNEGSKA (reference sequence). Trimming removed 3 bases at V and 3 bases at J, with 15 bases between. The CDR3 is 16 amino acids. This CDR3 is CSASGRQSYYNSPLHF. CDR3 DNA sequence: TGCAGTGCTAGCGGGCGACAGTCGTACTATAATTCACCCCTCCACTTT.

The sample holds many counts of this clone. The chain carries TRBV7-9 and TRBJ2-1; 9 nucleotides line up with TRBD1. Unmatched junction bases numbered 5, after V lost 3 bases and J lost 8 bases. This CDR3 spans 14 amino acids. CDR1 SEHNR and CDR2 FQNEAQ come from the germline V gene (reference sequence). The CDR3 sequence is CASSFGTGMDEQFF. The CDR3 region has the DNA TGTGCCAGCAGCTTTGGGACAGGGATGGATGAGCAGTTCTTC.